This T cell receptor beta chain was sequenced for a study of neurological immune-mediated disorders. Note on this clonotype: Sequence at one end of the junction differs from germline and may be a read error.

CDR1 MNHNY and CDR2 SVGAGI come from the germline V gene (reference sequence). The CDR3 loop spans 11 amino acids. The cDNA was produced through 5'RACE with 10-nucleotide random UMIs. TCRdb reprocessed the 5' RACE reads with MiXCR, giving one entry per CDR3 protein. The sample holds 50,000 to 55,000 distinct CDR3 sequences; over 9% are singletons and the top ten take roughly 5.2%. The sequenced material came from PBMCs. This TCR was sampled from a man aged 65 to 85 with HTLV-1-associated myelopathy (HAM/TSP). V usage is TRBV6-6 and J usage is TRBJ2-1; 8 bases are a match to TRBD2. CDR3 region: CASSRGGEQLF. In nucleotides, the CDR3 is TGTGCCAGTAGTCGGGGGGGTGAGCAGCTCTTC.